Shown below are 18 T cell receptor beta chains from a single sample sequenced in a study of T and B cells in COVID-19 patients. From blood, roughly 240-550 ng of genomic DNA served as TRB template. BIOMED2 TRB-A/B primer pools were used in multiplex TRB PCR. MiXCR, run by TCRdb on the multiplex PCR reads, gives a single entry per CDR3 protein. The table shows several thousand distinct CDR3 sequences, with 20% to 25% occurring only once. Sequencing used blood. The receptor set was obtained from a human donor with active COVID-19.

This clonotype is labeled as medium-sized (0.01 to 0.1%). The V call is TRBV5-4, the J call TRBJ2-5; 14 nucleotides align to TRBD2. The junction had 15 bases not matched to a gene; V was cut back by 4 bases and J by 7 bases. The CDR3 contains 18 residues. Germline V lookup: CDR1 SGHNT, CDR2 YYREEE (reference sequence). The CDR3 DNA reads TGTGCCAGCAGCACACCTGGGGGACTAGCGGGAGTCGGAGTGACCCAGTACTTC. It encodes CASSTPGGLAGVGVTQYF.

Sample share makes this clonotype medium-sized. The chain links TRBV4-2 to TRBJ2-5, with D tentatively TRBD2 (6 bases). V was trimmed by 1 base and J by 5 bases, leaving 11 bases between them. Germline CDR1 is LGHNA and CDR2 is YNFKEQ. The CDR3 is 14 amino acids. CDR3 bases: TGTGCCAGCAGCCAAGCCGGGACTGGGGAGACCCAGTACTTC. It encodes CASSQAGTGETQYF.

The chain carries TRBV6-2 or TRBV6-3 and TRBJ2-7, with 10 bases that match TRBD2. V lost 2 bases to trimming and J lost 2 bases; unmatched junction nucleotides: 0. The CDR3 is 14 residues long. CDR1 and CDR2 (germline): MNHEY, SVGEGT. In DNA, the CDR3 is TGTGCCAGCAGTTACGGACTAGCGGCCTACGAGCAGTACTTC. Its protein product is CASSYGLAAYEQYF.

The CDR3 DNA follows: TGCGCCAGCAGCCAACTGGACGGGCAGAGCATTCAGTACTTC. Its protein is CASSQLDGQSIQYF. The V gene is TRBV5-1, the J gene TRBJ2-4; D is uncertain. Trimming cost V 4 bases and J 9 bases, with 17 bases left between them. This CDR3 is 14 amino acids long. Germline values: CDR1 SGHRS, CDR2 YFSETQ.

The table lists this clonotype with a few counts. The genes are TRBV11-2 and TRBJ2-5, with D unresolved. Between the trimmed V and J ends, which lost 0 bases and 5 bases, there was a span of 10 bases. The CDR3 is 14 residues long. The germline V gene has CDR1 SGHAT and CDR2 FQNNGV. In DNA, the CDR3 is TGTGCCAGCAGCTTAGACCCAGCATGGGAGACCCAGTACTTC. Protein: CASSLDPAWETQYF.

V usage is TRBV27 and J usage is TRBJ2-3; weak D call: TRBD1 (6 bases). The V gene lost 6 bases and the J gene lost 6 bases, with 22 bases spanning the gap. There are 16 residues in the CDR3. CDR1 and CDR2 from the germline V gene are MNHEY and SMNVEV (reference sequence). The CDR3 sequence is CASSPGARGAKDTQYF. The CDR3 nucleotides read TGTGCCAGCAGCCCAGGGGCCAGGGGAGCGAAGGATACGCAGTATTTT.

This clonotype was detected a few times. The chain employs TRBV13 and TRBJ2-1; the match to TRBD1 covers 7 bases. Germline V gives CDR1 PRHDT, CDR2 FYEKMQ (reference sequence). This CDR3 is 17 amino acids long. Losses at the gene ends were 5 bases for V and 5 bases for J; bases not matched to a gene: 15. The CDR3 loop reads CASSTETGPWVDNEQFF. CDR3 sequence (DNA): TGTGCCAGCAGCACTGAGACAGGGCCCTGGGTGGACAATGAGCAGTTCTTC.

This clonotype is medium-sized (0.01 to 0.1%) within its sample. The chain employs TRBV6-5 and TRBJ1-5; D is uncertain. The length of the CDR3 is 14 residues. Per the germline V gene, CDR1 is MNHEY and CDR2 is SVGAGI. Trimming stripped 2 bases from V and 3 bases from J, with 8 bases between. The CDR3 sequence is CASSYRGDNQPQHF. The CDR3 region has the DNA TGTGCCAGCAGTTACCGCGGGGACAATCAGCCCCAGCATTTT.

In its sample, this clonotype is medium-sized. The genes are TRBV7-9 and TRBJ2-1, with no clear D. Trimming took 2 bases from V and 4 from J, leaving 3 bases between them. The length of the CDR3 is 12 residues. Germline CDR1 reads SEHNR; CDR2 reads FQNEAQ (reference sequence). In nucleotides, the CDR3 is TGTGCCAGCAGCTTAAAATACAATGAGCAGTTCTTC. This gives the protein CASSLKYNEQFF.

This clonotype is termed medium-sized. The V and J genes are TRBV18 and TRBJ2-1; no firm D call. Germline loops: CDR1 KGHSH, CDR2 LQKENI. The CDR3 consists of 16 residues. V was shortened by 2 bases and J by 6 bases, with 17 bases between the two germline ends. The CDR3 DNA reads TGTGCCAGCTCACCAACCTCCACTACCGTGGGCAATGAGCAGTTCTTC. Protein product: CASSPTSTTVGNEQFF.

The chain joins TRBV20-1 to TRBJ2-3; 10 nucleotides match TRBD2. Losses at the gene ends were 3 bases for V and 3 bases for J; bases not matched to a gene: 3. The CDR3 runs to 14 residues. CDR1 and CDR2 from the germline V gene are DFQATT and SNEGSKA (reference sequence). In nucleotides, the CDR3 is TGCAGTGCTAGTAAGCGGGGGGGGACAGATACGCAGTATTTT. Protein: CSASKRGGTDTQYF.

This clonotype was recorded many times. CDR3 sequence (DNA): TGTGCCAGCAGTCCTTGGGTGGAGAACACTGAAGCTTTCTTT. It codes for CASSPWVENTEAFF. V gene TRBV6-5 combines with J gene TRBJ1-1, with unresolved D. There are 14 residues in the CDR3. Trimming cost V 5 bases and J 1 base, with 11 bases left between them. Germline V gene data show CDR1 as MNHEY and CDR2 as SVGAGI.

By share, this clonotype ranks as medium-sized (0.01 to 0.1%). This chain uses TRBV6-5 with TRBJ2-7, with a possible D match to TRBD1 (6 bases). With 4 bases removed from V and 4 bases from J, the gap between germline ends came to 11 bases. The CDR3 runs to 13 residues. Per germline, CDR1 MNHEY and CDR2 SVGAGI. CDR3 region: CASSLYREYEQYF. DNA for the CDR3: TGTGCCAGCAGTTTGTACAGGGAATACGAGCAGTACTTC.

This clonotype rates as medium-sized (0.01 to 0.1%). The chain carries TRBV6-5 and TRBJ1-1, with D unclear. With 7 bases removed from V and 0 bases from J, the gap between germline ends came to 6 bases. The CDR3 has 12 residues. The germline V gene encodes CDR1 MNHEY and CDR2 SVGAGI. The CDR3 is CASTTVNTEAFF. CDR3 sequence (DNA): TGTGCCAGCACGACGGTGAACACTGAAGCTTTCTTT.

This clonotype was counted many times. V and J are TRBV5-4 and TRBJ2-4; possibly TRBD2 for D (6 bases). CDR1 is SGHNT and CDR2 is YYREEE in the germline V gene (reference sequence). V was trimmed by 9 bases and J by 1 base, leaving 11 bases between them. This CDR3 has 13 amino acids. The CDR3, as DNA: TGTGCCACAAGCGGGTGGGCCAAAAACATTCAGTACTTC. Protein sequence: CATSGWAKNIQYF. Complete variable domain (other parts from reference TRBV5-4 and TRBJ2-4): ETGVTQSPTHLIKTRGQQVTLRCSSQSGHNTVSWYQQALGQGPQFIFQYYREEENGRGNFPPRFSGLQFPNYSSELNVNALELDDSALYLCATSGWAKNIQYFGAGTRLSVL.

Sample share makes this clonotype medium-sized. The chain employs TRBV27 and TRBJ2-1; maybe TRBD1 (6 bases). Trimming took off 7 bases at V and 4 bases at J, with 17 bases between the two ends. In germline, CDR1 is MNHEY, CDR2 SMNVEV (reference sequence). This CDR3 contains 15 residues. The CDR3 DNA reads as TGTGCCAGCACACGCGAGGGACAACCATACAATGAGCAGTTCTTC. Translation gives CASTREGQPYNEQFF.

Turning to this clonotype: With a much larger clone just one base away, this may be a read error. V and J are TRBV27 and TRBJ1-2; D uncertain. The CDR3 consists of 17 residues. Germline values: CDR1 MNHEY, CDR2 SMNVEV (reference sequence). Here the CDR3 reads CVSSLDYRPRSNYGYTF. The CDR3 coding sequence is TGTGTCAGCAGTTTAGATTATCGGCCGAGGAGTAACTATGGCTACACCTTC.

This clonotype was observed a few times. The chain is built from TRBV6-6 and TRBJ1-1; perhaps TRBD1 as D (5 bases). Germline V gene lookup returns CDR1 MNHNY and CDR2 SVGAGI (reference sequence). The CDR3 consists of 15 residues. Between the trimmed V and J ends, which lost 2 bases and 4 bases, there was a span of 14 bases. The CDR3 sequence is CASSYGVGGTTEAFF. CDR3 sequence (DNA): TGTGCCAGCAGTTACGGGGTCGGGGGAACCACTGAAGCTTTCTTT.